Listed below are T cell receptor beta chains from one sample, sequenced in a study of T-cell reconstitution after alpha-beta-depleted transplantation in children. In TCRdb, the PCR reads were re-called with MiXCR into one record per CDR3 protein. The data show over 100,000 distinct CDR3 sequences, approximately 8% seen once. Material: PBMCs, obtained before TCRalphabeta/CD19-depleted stem cell transplant. The receptors here all came from a boy aged 2 to 9 with acute lymphoblastic leukemia, due to receive a stem cell transplant. Each CDR3 is given with its conserved first and last residue. D genes are given only for firm matches. A row's size may be missing; if present it is once, few, many or a size class.

>many|TRBV10-3|-|TRBJ1-2
CAIKGRNYGYTF
TGTGCCATCAAAGGGCGAAACTATGGCTACACCTTC
>many|TRBV12-5|-|TRBJ1-1
CASGLVPSGREGDTEAFF
TGTGCTAGTGGTTTGGTACCCTCGGGCAGGGAGGGGGACACTGAAGCTTTCTTT
>few|TRBV7-2|TRBD1|TRBJ1-2
CASSFQQGAGYGYTF
TGTGCCAGCAGCTTTCAACAGGGGGCCGGGTATGGCTACACCTTC
>few|TRBV20-1|-|TRBJ2-5
CSARPGETQYF
TGCAGTGCTAGACCAGGCGAGACCCAGTACTTC
>-|TRBV6-2/TRBV6-3|-|TRBJ2-2
CASSWTVNTGELFF
TGTGCCAGCAGTTGGACAGTCAACACCGGGGAGCTGTTTTTT
>few|TRBV12-3/TRBV12-4|-|TRBJ1-2
CASSLFRGPIFGYGYTF
TGTGCCAGCAGTTTATTTCGGGGCCCTATCTTTGGCTATGGCTACACCTTC
>many|TRBV18|-|TRBJ1-5
CASSPTDILEPQHF
TGTGCCAGCTCACCCACGGACATCCTGGAGCCCCAGCATTTT
>few|TRBV29-1|-|TRBJ2-5
CSVLKGPQGETQYF
TGCAGCGTTCTGAAGGGGCCCCAAGGGGAGACCCAGTACTTC
>many|TRBV28|-|TRBJ2-7
CASSGYEQYF
TGTGCCAGCAGTGGCTACGAGCAGTACTTC
>many|TRBV3-1|-|TRBJ2-3
CASSQDQGGATDTQYF
TGTGCCAGCAGCCAAGATCAGGGGGGAGCGACAGATACGCAGTATTTT
>many|TRBV10-1|TRBD1|TRBJ1-2
CASSEPQGHYGYTF
TGCGCCAGCAGTGAGCCACAGGGGCACTATGGCTACACCTTC
>many|TRBV7-2|TRBD1|TRBJ1-2
CASSSRQGARGYTF
TGTGCCAGCAGCTCGCGACAGGGGGCGCGGGGCTACACCTTC
>many|TRBV10-3|-|TRBJ1-1
CAISRDMMNTEAFF
TGTGCCATCAGTCGAGACATGATGAACACTGAAGCTTTCTTT
>many|TRBV9|TRBD1|TRBJ2-1
CASSIRQGMFQDYNEQFF
TGTGCCAGCAGCATTCGACAGGGGATGTTTCAAGATTACAATGAGCAGTTCTTC
>-|TRBV7-8|-|TRBJ2-2
CASSLRSLNTGELFF
TGTGCCAGCAGCTTAAGATCACTTAACACCGGGGAGCTGTTTTTT
>few|TRBV6-2/TRBV6-3|-|TRBJ1-4
CASRLSSGEKLFF
TGTGCCAGCAGATTATCCTCGGGTGAAAAACTGTTTTTT
>-|TRBV7-2|-|TRBJ2-7
CASSPPAGVGEQYF
TGTGCCAGCAGCCCCCCGGCAGGGGTAGGTGAGCAGTACTTC
>few|TRBV11-2|TRBD1|TRBJ2-7
CASSPMPGQGLPYEQYF
TGTGCCAGCAGCCCTATGCCGGGACAGGGGCTGCCCTACGAGCAGTACTTC
>-|TRBV9|-|TRBJ1-2
CASSPRGGTPSGYTF
TGTGCCAGCAGCCCCCGAGGAGGGACTCCGTCGGGCTACACCTTC
>-|TRBV11-2|TRBD1|TRBJ1-2
CASSLSPDRAWGYTF
TGTGCCAGCAGCTTATCACCGGACAGGGCCTGGGGCTACACCTTC
>few|TRBV7-8|-|TRBJ2-7
CASSLVGNKREQYF
TGTGCCAGCAGCTTAGTAGGTAACAAACGCGAGCAGTACTTC
>medium-sized|TRBV28|-|TRBJ2-2
CASSLSRDLNTGELFF
TGTGCCAGCAGTTTAAGCAGGGACCTCAACACCGGGGAGCTGTTTTTT
>few|TRBV7-6|-|TRBJ2-4
CASSLTEPKNIQYF
TGTGCCAGCAGCTTAACGGAGCCAAAAAACATTCAGTACTTC
>-|TRBV13|-|TRBJ2-7
CASSIGDSTYEQYF
TGTGCCAGCAGCATAGGGGACTCCACCTACGAGCAGTACTTC
>-|TRBV12-3/TRBV12-4|TRBD1|TRBJ1-2
CARSLRQGGLVRERYGYTF
TGTGCCCGCAGTTTGAGACAGGGAGGTTTGGTTAGGGAACGCTATGGCTACACCTTC
>few|TRBV20-1|TRBD2|TRBJ2-5
CSARASAQTSEETQYF
TGCAGTGCTAGAGCTTCGGCCCAGACTAGCGAGGAGACCCAGTACTTC
>many|TRBV5-1|TRBD2|TRBJ2-5
CASSLMSSGDEETQYF
TGCGCCAGCAGCTTGATGTCTAGCGGGGACGAAGAGACCCAGTACTTC
>many|TRBV12-3/TRBV12-4|TRBD2|TRBJ2-3
CATALAGGDTQYF
TGTGCCACCGCACTAGCGGGGGGGGATACGCAGTATTTT
>few|TRBV19|-|TRBJ2-5
CASSIDLATNRGETQYF
TGTGCCAGTAGTATAGATCTTGCGACTAACCGTGGGGAGACCCAGTACTTC
>-|TRBV11-2|TRBD2|TRBJ2-1
CASSLYARGTSGGLEQFF
TGTGCCAGCAGCCTCTATGCGAGGGGGACTAGCGGGGGACTTGAGCAGTTCTTC
>many|TRBV12-3/TRBV12-4|-|TRBJ2-3
CASRLEDYRTDTQYF
TGTGCCAGCAGACTTGAGGACTATCGCACAGATACGCAGTATTTT
>many|TRBV5-1|-|TRBJ2-1
CASSTTGPYNEQFF
TGCGCCAGCAGCACTACTGGCCCTTACAATGAGCAGTTCTTC
>-|TRBV7-3|-|TRBJ1-2
CASSQTGDRMGGYTF
TGTGCCAGCAGCCAAACCGGCGACCGAATGGGTGGCTACACCTTC
>-|TRBV6-5|-|TRBJ2-3
CASSYRPRGSTDTQYF
TGTGCCAGCAGTTACCGACCGAGAGGGAGCACAGATACGCAGTATTTT
>many|TRBV18|-|TRBJ2-1
CASSPGFPYNEQFF
TGTGCCAGCTCACCAGGATTCCCCTACAATGAGCAGTTCTTC
>few|TRBV9|TRBD2|TRBJ2-5
CASSVGLRGGETQYF
TGTGCCAGCAGCGTGGGCTTGCGGGGGGGAGAGACCCAGTACTTC
>few|TRBV9|TRBD2|TRBJ2-7
CASSVGPQRGGYEQYF
TGTGCCAGCAGCGTAGGGCCCCAGCGGGGGGGCTACGAGCAGTACTTC
>few|TRBV12-3/TRBV12-4|-|TRBJ1-2
CASRTAANYGYTF
TGTGCCAGCAGGACAGCCGCTAACTATGGCTACACCTTC
>few|TRBV2|-|TRBJ2-1
CASVTVPGQFF
TGTGCCAGCGTGACGGTCCCAGGGCAGTTCTTC
>many|TRBV20-1|-|TRBJ2-5
CSARAQTSPQTQYF
TGCAGTGCTAGAGCACAGACTAGTCCCCAGACCCAGTACTTC
>many|TRBV7-6|-|TRBJ2-6
CASSLGPSGDFSGANVLTF
TGTGCCAGCAGCTTGGGACCTTCAGGGGATTTCTCTGGGGCCAACGTCCTGACTTTC
>few|TRBV2|TRBD1|TRBJ1-2
CASRGQGGLGYGYTF
TGTGCCAGCAGGGGACAGGGAGGGCTCGGGTATGGCTACACCTTC
>many|TRBV15|TRBD1|TRBJ2-7
CATSQDRYHEQYF
TGTGCCACCAGCCAGGACAGGTACCACGAGCAGTACTTC
>-|TRBV4-3|-|TRBJ2-1
CASSLWETAYNEQFF
TGCGCCAGCAGCCTTTGGGAGACGGCCTACAATGAGCAGTTCTTC
>many|TRBV7-9|-|TRBJ2-1
CASSYPPGDHIEQFF
TGTGCCAGCAGCTATCCGCCGGGGGACCATATTGAGCAGTTCTTC
>-|TRBV28|-|TRBJ1-1
CASSRFATFTEAFF
TGTGCCAGCAGCCGTTTTGCGACCTTCACTGAAGCTTTCTTT
>many|TRBV3-1|-|TRBJ1-5
CASSQDGGASNQPQHF
TGTGCCAGCAGCCAAGATGGCGGGGCTAGCAATCAGCCCCAGCATTTT
>-|TRBV20-1|-|TRBJ1-5
CSARVGAGHQPQHF
TGCAGTGCTAGAGTAGGCGCAGGTCATCAGCCCCAGCATTTT
>few|TRBV20-1|-|TRBJ1-2
CSAKLGDYGYTF
TGCAGTGCTAAGCTAGGGGACTATGGCTACACCTTC
>many|TRBV29-1|-|TRBJ1-2
CSVEGSYYGYTF
TGCAGCGTTGAGGGCAGCTACTATGGCTACACCTTC
>many|TRBV12-3/TRBV12-4|-|TRBJ1-1
CASRPMGDTEAFF
TGTGCCAGCAGACCCATGGGGGACACTGAAGCTTTCTTT
>many|TRBV4-3|-|TRBJ1-2
CASSQDSRTEGYGYTF
TGCGCCAGCAGCCAAGATAGCAGGACAGAGGGTTATGGCTACACCTTC